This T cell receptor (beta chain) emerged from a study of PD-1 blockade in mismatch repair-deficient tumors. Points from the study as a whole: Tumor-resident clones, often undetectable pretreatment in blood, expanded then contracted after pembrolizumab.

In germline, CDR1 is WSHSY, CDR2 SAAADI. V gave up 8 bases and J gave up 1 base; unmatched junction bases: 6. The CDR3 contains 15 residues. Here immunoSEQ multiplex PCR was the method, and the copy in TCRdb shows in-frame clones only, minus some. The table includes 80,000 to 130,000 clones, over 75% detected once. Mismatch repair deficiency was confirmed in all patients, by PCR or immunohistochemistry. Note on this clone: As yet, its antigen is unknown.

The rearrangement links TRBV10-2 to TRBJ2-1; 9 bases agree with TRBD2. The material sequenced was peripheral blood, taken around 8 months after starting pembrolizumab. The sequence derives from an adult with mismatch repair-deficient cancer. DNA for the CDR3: TGCGCCAGCCAGAGCGGGAGGACTTCCTACAATGAGCAGTTCTTC. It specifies CASQSGRTSYNEQFF.